The subject of this entry is one TCR beta chain. Its antigen is not identified. Healthy people donating bone marrow made up the donors. The source of the sample is a study of cytomegalovirus exposure and HLA in healthy donors. At the level of the study: Genotyping of some 390 donors showed that 70% to 90% belonged to the Caucasian-associated ancestry cluster. General study results and limits: A later analysis found TCR association rates differed by HLA locus, highest for DRB1 and lowest for HLA-C. Reported findings show TCR beta sequences accurately forecast HLA-A and HLA-B alleles in most subjects.

PCR primers comprised 60 Vbeta and 13 Jbeta primers. Profiling relied on immunoSEQ multiplex PCR, and the TCRdb table lists in-frame clones only, not all of them. The sample yields just over 150,000 clones, of which the top ten take up approximately 2%. The sequencing input was PBMCs. The clonotype was recovered from a man between 25 and 39 years old in good health and CMV-seronegative.

CDR3 DNA sequence: TGTGCCAGCAGCCCCTATTCGGTTCACGACTATGGCTACACCTTC. It yields the protein CASSPYSVHDYGYTF. The V call is TRBV7-3, the J call TRBJ1-2; D is unresolved. This CDR3 contains 15 residues. The V end lost 5 bases, the J end lost 3 bases, and 16 bases lay between the germline ends. Looked up from germline, CDR1 is SGHTA and CDR2 is FQGTGA.